This TCR beta chain was recovered during a study of CD8 T cells in Susac syndrome. With random hexamers, roughly 0.5 to 1 ug RNA was reverse transcribed. The immunoSEQ assay covered 54 Vbeta and 13 Jbeta segments for CDR3. TCRdb reprocessed the immunoSEQ multiplex PCR reads via MiXCR and lists one record per CDR3 protein. The top ten hold 0.51% of the sample, which has around 140,000 distinct CDR3 sequences, over 80% seen once. CD8+ and CD4+ T cells from blood underwent TCR beta sequencing. The CDR3 sequence is 14 residues long. The germline V gene encodes CDR1 SGHNT and CDR2 YENEEA. Trimming removed 5 bases from V and 1 base from J, with 11 bases in between.

This TCR derives from a human donor with multiple sclerosis. The specimen sequenced was CD8+ T cells from PBMCs. The V call is TRBV11-3, the J call TRBJ1-1, with unresolved D. CDR3 residues: CASSPPTWNTEAFF. CDR3 DNA: TGTGCCAGCAGCCCCCCCACGTGGAACACTGAAGCTTTCTTT.